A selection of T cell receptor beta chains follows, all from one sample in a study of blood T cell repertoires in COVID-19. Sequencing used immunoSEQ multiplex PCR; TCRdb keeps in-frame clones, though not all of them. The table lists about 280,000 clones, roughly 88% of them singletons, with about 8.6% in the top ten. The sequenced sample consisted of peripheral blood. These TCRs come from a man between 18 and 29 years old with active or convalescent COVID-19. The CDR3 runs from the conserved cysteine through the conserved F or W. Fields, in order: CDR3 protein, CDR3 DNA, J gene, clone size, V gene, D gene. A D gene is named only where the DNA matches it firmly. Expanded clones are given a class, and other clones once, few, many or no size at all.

CDR3aa: CASSLGQGANTGELFF
CDR3nt: TGTGCCAGCAGCCTGGGACAGGGGGCGAACACCGGGGAGCTGTTTTTT
j_gene: TRBJ2-2
abundance: .
v_gene: TRBV27
d_gene: TRBD1

CDR3aa: CAISGRDRGQYEQYF
CDR3nt: TGTGCCATCAGTGGTAGGGACAGGGGGCAGTACGAGCAGTACTTC
j_gene: TRBJ2-7
abundance: .
v_gene: TRBV10-3
d_gene: TRBD1

CDR3aa: CASISRGVPSEQYF
CDR3nt: TGTGCCAGCATCTCCAGGGGAGTTCCCTCCGAGCAGTACTTC
j_gene: TRBJ2-7
abundance: .
v_gene: TRBV27
d_gene: .

CDR3aa: CASSPKRAGATYEQYF
CDR3nt: TGTGCCAGCAGCCCGAAAAGAGCGGGGGCCACCTACGAGCAGTACTTC
j_gene: TRBJ2-7
abundance: .
v_gene: TRBV5-8
d_gene: TRBD2

CDR3aa: CAAQGEGTHQHF
CDR3nt: TGTGCCGCCCAAGGGGAGGGGACTCATCAGCATTTT
j_gene: TRBJ1-5
abundance: .
v_gene: TRBV10-3
d_gene: .

CDR3aa: CASSPQGAGDEQFF
CDR3nt: TGTGCCAGTAGTCCTCAGGGGGCCGGGGATGAGCAGTTCTTC
j_gene: TRBJ2-1
abundance: .
v_gene: TRBV19
d_gene: TRBD1

CDR3aa: CASSVGSSKETQYF
CDR3nt: TGTGCCAGCAGCGTAGGGTCTAGCAAGGAGACCCAGTACTTC
j_gene: TRBJ2-5
abundance: .
v_gene: TRBV9
d_gene: .

CDR3aa: CASSLGGGASSGNTIYF
CDR3nt: TGTGCCAGCAGCTTGGGAGGGGGCGCGAGCTCTGGAAACACCATATATTTT
j_gene: TRBJ1-3
abundance: once
v_gene: TRBV5-4
d_gene: TRBD1

CDR3aa: CASSQQRGHTDTQYF
CDR3nt: TGTGCCAGCAGCCAACAGCGGGGGCACACAGATACGCAGTATTTT
j_gene: TRBJ2-3
abundance: .
v_gene: TRBV4-2
d_gene: TRBD2

CDR3aa: CSALSLGEQYF
CDR3nt: TGCAGTGCTCTGAGTCTTGGCGAGCAGTACTTC
j_gene: TRBJ2-7
abundance: .
v_gene: TRBV20-1
d_gene: .

CDR3aa: CASSLDSAGVYEQYF
CDR3nt: TGTGCCAGCAGCTTAGATAGCGCAGGGGTCTACGAGCAGTACTTC
j_gene: TRBJ2-7
abundance: .
v_gene: TRBV7-8
d_gene: .

CDR3aa: CASSLGGGAKSPLHF
CDR3nt: TGTGCCAGCAGCTTAGGCGGAGGGGCTAAGTCACCCCTCCACTTT
j_gene: TRBJ1-6
abundance: .
v_gene: TRBV7-2
d_gene: .

CDR3aa: CASSSRVDTEAFF
CDR3nt: TGTGCCAGCAGCTCCAGGGTGGACACTGAAGCTTTCTTT
j_gene: TRBJ1-1
abundance: .
v_gene: TRBV5-8
d_gene: .

CDR3aa: CASSPPSQVSTDTQYF
CDR3nt: TGTGCCAGCTCACCACCCTCACAGGTAAGCACAGATACGCAGTATTTT
j_gene: TRBJ2-3
abundance: once
v_gene: TRBV18
d_gene: .

CDR3aa: CASSYWSGSEQYF
CDR3nt: TGTGCCAGCAGTTACTGGAGCGGATCGGAGCAGTACTTC
j_gene: TRBJ2-7
abundance: .
v_gene: TRBV6-2/TRBV6-3
d_gene: .

CDR3aa: CASSLRDRDYGYTF
CDR3nt: TGTGCCAGCAGCCTCAGGGACAGGGACTATGGCTACACCTTC
j_gene: TRBJ1-2
abundance: .
v_gene: TRBV5-6
d_gene: TRBD1

CDR3aa: CASSVGGEGYNEQFF
CDR3nt: TGTGCCAGCAGCGTAGGTGGGGAGGGATACAATGAGCAGTTCTTC
j_gene: TRBJ2-1
abundance: .
v_gene: TRBV9
d_gene: TRBD2

CDR3aa: CASSLGVRGDGYEQYF
CDR3nt: TGTGCCAGCAGCTTAGGTGTCCGGGGGGACGGCTACGAGCAGTACTTC
j_gene: TRBJ2-7
abundance: once
v_gene: TRBV13
d_gene: TRBD2

CDR3aa: CASSYSKSGADTQYF
CDR3nt: TGTGCCAGCAGTTACTCTAAGTCGGGTGCAGATACGCAGTATTTT
j_gene: TRBJ2-3
abundance: .
v_gene: TRBV6-5
d_gene: .

CDR3aa: CASSLASGSYEQYF
CDR3nt: TGCGCCAGCAGCTTGGCTAGCGGGTCCTACGAGCAGTACTTC
j_gene: TRBJ2-7
abundance: .
v_gene: TRBV5-1
d_gene: TRBD2

CDR3aa: CASSQGGTGPYEQYF
CDR3nt: TGTGCCAGCAGCCAGGGGGGGACAGGGCCCTACGAGCAGTACTTC
j_gene: TRBJ2-7
abundance: once
v_gene: TRBV11-3
d_gene: TRBD1

CDR3aa: CASSRDRFTDTQYF
CDR3nt: TGTGCCAGCAGCCGGGACAGATTTACAGATACGCAGTATTTT
j_gene: TRBJ2-3
abundance: .
v_gene: TRBV7-9
d_gene: TRBD1

CDR3aa: CASSYPPLSGGTEAFF
CDR3nt: TGTGCCAGCAGTTACCCCCCCTTATCGGGAGGCACTGAAGCTTTCTTT
j_gene: TRBJ1-1
abundance: .
v_gene: TRBV6-2/TRBV6-3
d_gene: .

CDR3aa: CASSYSTGRNTIYF
CDR3nt: TGTGCCAGCAGTTACTCGACCGGGAGAAACACCATATATTTT
j_gene: TRBJ1-3
abundance: few
v_gene: TRBV6-6
d_gene: .

CDR3aa: CATSDRTSGNEQFF
CDR3nt: TGTGCCACCAGTGATCGGACTAGCGGAAATGAGCAGTTCTTC
j_gene: TRBJ2-1
abundance: .
v_gene: TRBV24-1
d_gene: TRBD2

CDR3aa: CASSIGTVDSYPLHF
CDR3nt: TGTGCCAGTAGTATAGGGACTGTGGATAGCTACCCCCTGCATTTT
j_gene: TRBJ1-5
abundance: .
v_gene: TRBV19
d_gene: .

CDR3aa: CASSRTGGNYEQYF
CDR3nt: TGTGCCAGCAGCCGAACAGGGGGCAACTACGAGCAGTACTTC
j_gene: TRBJ2-7
abundance: .
v_gene: TRBV6-2/TRBV6-3
d_gene: TRBD1

CDR3aa: CASSPGRRINYGYTF
CDR3nt: TGTGCCAGCAGCCCAGGTCGCAGGATCAACTATGGCTACACCTTC
j_gene: TRBJ1-2
abundance: .
v_gene: TRBV3-1/TRBV3-2
d_gene: .

CDR3aa: CASRGGVEKLFF
CDR3nt: TGTGCCAGCCGAGGGGGCGTGGAAAAACTGTTTTTT
j_gene: TRBJ1-4
abundance: .
v_gene: TRBV6-5
d_gene: TRBD1

CDR3aa: CASSQWLWTGGTGYGYTF
CDR3nt: TGTGCCAGCAGCCAATGGTTATGGACAGGGGGCACTGGCTATGGCTACACCTTC
j_gene: TRBJ1-2
abundance: .
v_gene: TRBV3-1/TRBV3-2
d_gene: TRBD1

CDR3aa: CSARRGPTDTQYF
CDR3nt: TGCAGCGCCCGGAGGGGTCCTACAGATACGCAGTATTTT
j_gene: TRBJ2-3
abundance: .
v_gene: TRBV29-1
d_gene: .

CDR3aa: CASSEQINSPLHF
CDR3nt: TGTGCCAGCAGTGAACAGATTAATTCACCCCTCCACTTT
j_gene: TRBJ1-6
abundance: .
v_gene: TRBV6-1
d_gene: .

CDR3aa: CASSDGGGDTQYF
CDR3nt: TGCGCCAGCAGTGACGGGGGAGGGGATACGCAGTATTTT
j_gene: TRBJ2-3
abundance: .
v_gene: TRBV10-2
d_gene: TRBD2

CDR3aa: CSVVGQAADTQYF
CDR3nt: TGCAGCGTTGTGGGACAGGCTGCAGATACGCAGTATTTT
j_gene: TRBJ2-3
abundance: .
v_gene: TRBV29-1
d_gene: TRBD1

CDR3aa: CASSYPGQGEAFF
CDR3nt: TGTGCCAGCAGTTACCCGGGACAGGGTGAAGCTTTCTTT
j_gene: TRBJ1-1
abundance: .
v_gene: TRBV27
d_gene: TRBD1

CDR3aa: CASTTARAGGGANVLTF
CDR3nt: TGTGCCAGCACCACCGCCAGGGCCGGTGGAGGGGCCAACGTCCTGACTTTC
j_gene: TRBJ2-6
abundance: .
v_gene: TRBV9
d_gene: .

CDR3aa: CASSPPGVPYEQYF
CDR3nt: TGTGCCAGCAGCCCCCCGGGGGTCCCCTACGAGCAGTACTTC
j_gene: TRBJ2-7
abundance: .
v_gene: TRBV11-2
d_gene: .

CDR3aa: CASSLAIPGTGELFF
CDR3nt: TGCGCCAGCAGCTTGGCTATCCCGGGCACCGGGGAGCTGTTTTTT
j_gene: TRBJ2-2
abundance: .
v_gene: TRBV5-1
d_gene: .

CDR3aa: CASRGGQENYGYTF
CDR3nt: TGCGCCAGCAGGGGGGGACAGGAAAACTATGGCTACACCTTC
j_gene: TRBJ1-2
abundance: .
v_gene: TRBV5-1
d_gene: TRBD1

CDR3aa: CASSRDNNYGYTF
CDR3nt: TGTGCCAGCAGTCGGGACAATAACTATGGCTACACCTTC
j_gene: TRBJ1-2
abundance: .
v_gene: TRBV12-3/TRBV12-4
d_gene: .

CDR3aa: CASSAKTGRSGAEAFF
CDR3nt: TGTGCCAGCAGCGCCAAAACAGGACGGAGTGGCGCTGAAGCTTTCTTT
j_gene: TRBJ1-1
abundance: .
v_gene: TRBV5-4
d_gene: .

CDR3aa: CASSQDSVETQYF
CDR3nt: TGCGCCAGCAGCCAAGATAGCGTCGAGACCCAGTACTTC
j_gene: TRBJ2-5
abundance: .
v_gene: TRBV4-3
d_gene: .